This TCR beta chain derives from a study of T cells in Graves' hyperthyroidism and ophthalmopathy. This clonotype was observed a handful of times. Its antigen is not identified. Diagnoses were made from clinical symptoms, serum measures (thyroxine and TRAb), thyroid ultrasound and orbital computed tomography. Researchers took RNA transcripts and amplified the TCR beta CDR3 regions from them. Carried out on the TCR CDR3, a first-round RT-PCR used the HTBI primer set. MiXCR, run by TCRdb on the multiplex PCR reads, gives a single entry per CDR3 protein. The table has fewer than 550,000 distinct CDR3 sequences, about 24% seen once. Notes on the study in general: Ophthalmopathy was separated from stable hyperthyroidism by a 13 V-J model. Expanded thyroid clonotypes (above 0.001) were mostly also found in blood. Ophthalmopathy, which appeared later, was predicted by the model a median about 6.8 months before onset.

This TCR was recovered from a woman aged 30 to 39 with Graves' ophthalmopathy. The sequenced sample consisted of blood.

Here the CDR3 DNA reads TGTGCCAGCAGGTTGACAGAATATGGCTACACCTTC. Encoded protein: CASRLTEYGYTF. V usage is TRBV6-2 or TRBV6-3 and J usage is TRBJ1-2, with TRBD1 as a possible D gene (5 bases). V lost 6 bases and J lost 5, with 10 bases in between. This CDR3 has 12 residues. Germline loops: CDR1 MNHEY, CDR2 SVGEGT.